These 7 T cell receptor beta chains share one sample of origin, sequenced in a study of stem cell transplantation in POMP-related autoinflammatory disease. TCRdb keeps only in-frame clones here, not all; method: immunoSEQ multiplex PCR. The sample lists some 68,000 clones; about nine tenths were seen once. The sequencing used CD4+ T cells from PBMCs, collected after stem cell transplantation. The source is a human patient with POMP-related autoinflammation and immune dysregulation (PRAID). T cells may partly derive from the graft donor.

The count of this clone is one. This rearrangement joins TRBV5-1 to TRBJ2-7; 10 nucleotides line up with TRBD2. The V gene's germline CDR1 is SGHRS and CDR2 YFSETQ. There are 14 residues in the CDR3. Trimming cost V 4 bases and J 3 bases; bases outside gene matches: 4. The DNA for the CDR3 is TGCGCCAGCAGCCTGGGGACTAGCGACTACGAGCAGTACTTC. Protein: CASSLGTSDYEQYF.

The V gene is TRBV5-4, the J gene TRBJ2-7, with 7 bases identical to TRBD1. With V trimmed by 4 bases and J by 3 bases, 4 bases remained unmatched. Germline CDR1 reads SGHNT; CDR2 reads YYREEE (reference sequence). The CDR3 has 13 amino acids. The CDR3 DNA reads as TGTGCCAGCAGCGCCGGGACAGACTACGAGCAGTACGTC. Translating gives CASSAGTDYEQYV.

The chain joins TRBV6-5 to TRBJ2-7, with a weak D call TRBD1 (6 bases). V was shortened by 0 bases and J by 4 bases, with 13 bases between the two germline ends. Germline V CDR1 and CDR2: MNHEY, SVGAGI. This CDR3 is 15 amino acids long. The CDR3 loop is CASSYSTGSRYEQYF. The DNA for the CDR3 is TGTGCCAGCAGTTACTCTACAGGGAGTAGGTACGAGCAGTACTTC.

The rearrangement uses TRBV12-3 or TRBV12-4 and TRBJ2-2; D is ambiguous. CDR3 length: 12 residues. Trimming removed 7 bases at V and 6 bases at J, with 9 bases between. CDR3 bases: TGTGCCAGCAACTTAAACCCCGGGGAGCTGTTTTTT. Protein sequence: CASNLNPGELFF.

The rearrangement links TRBV7-8 to TRBJ2-7; the D gene is possibly TRBD2 (6 bases). The germline V gene has CDR1 SGHVS and CDR2 FQNEAQ. The CDR3 consists of 14 residues. Trimming pared 2 bases from V and 3 bases from J, leaving 11 bases between. The CDR3 DNA follows: TGTGCCAGCAGCTTACAGGAGGGCTTCTACGAGCAGTACGTC. Its protein product is CASSLQEGFYEQYV.

The chain has TRBV20-1 and TRBJ2-2, with a weak D call TRBD1 (6 bases). Per the germline V gene, CDR1 is DFQATT and CDR2 is SNEGSKA (reference sequence). Trimming left V 3 bases short and J 4 bases short, with 18 bases between. The CDR3 is made up of 16 amino acids. The CDR3 is CSASIGGLIPTGELFF. For the CDR3, the DNA is TGCAGTGCTAGTATTGGGGGCCTAATCCCCACCGGGGAGCTGTTTTTT.

The chain couples TRBV7-9 to TRBJ1-4; 8 nucleotides align to TRBD1. This CDR3 is 16 amino acids long. Looked up from germline, CDR1 is SEHNR and CDR2 is FQNEAQ (reference sequence). V gave up 5 bases and J gave up 7 bases; unmatched junction bases: 12. This CDR3 is CASSTTDRAFAEKLFF. The CDR3 coding sequence is TGTGCCAGCAGCACGACGGACAGGGCGTTTGCTGAAAAACTGTTTTTT.